This TCR beta chain was recorded in a study of metastatic and nonmetastatic thyroid tumors (dated by TCRdb to 2020 to 2022). For context, the study as a whole: For patients with malignant and with benign thyroid disease, the researchers compared repertoires between peripheral blood samples and tumor or nodule tissue samples. Results and caveats for the whole study, not just this receptor: In both blood and tumor samples, malignant tumors were reported to have significantly higher TCR beta diversity than benign nodules.

From the cysteine up to the phenylalanine, the CDR3 has a length of 14 residues. The only DNA kept is the CDR3, 42 bases in frame from the first base. Trimmed from V: 5 bases; trimmed from J: 5 bases; junction bases lacking a gene match: 9. The germline V gene sets CDR1 to MDHEN and CDR2 to SYDVKM. About this clone itself: Its specific antigen is unknown. The sample holds no much larger clone one base away, and base qualities are not on file.

The receptor library was made with PCR. The instrument was an Illumina HiSeq 4000. High-throughput sequencing was used to profile the TCR beta-chain CDR3 region of every patient. The authors processed their data as follows. Drawing on CDR3 differences between clinicopathological groups, the researchers built a classifier meant to tell apart patients with distant-metastatic papillary thyroid cancer. Repertoire diversity was assessed with the Shannon index, and tumor-blood repertoire similarity with the Morisita-Horn index. TCRdb reprocessed the public reads (quality trimming at Q25 with fastp, clone calling with MiXCR) and kept in-frame beta chains. TCRdb's processing, not the study's, gives the V and J calls here. For this sample the table gives over 9,000 clones, of which under 30% were detected only once. Of the sample, more than 8% falls within the top ten clones. No treatment had been received by any patient before thyroid surgery. Using T-cell receptor beta sequencing, the researchers looked back retrospectively at clinical samples from patients, gathered between the early 2010s and the late 2010s.

Sample: tumor tissue. The rearrangement joined TRBV28 to TRBJ2-7; 7 bases in between match TRBD1. This sequence was found in a female donor with papillary thyroid cancer or a benign thyroid nodule (not recorded which). Some clones in this sample may be carry-over from other donors' samples. The DNA sequence is as follows: TGTGCCAGCAGTCCGACAGGGAAGGATAACGAGCAGTACTTC. Its translation is CASSPTGKDNEQYF.